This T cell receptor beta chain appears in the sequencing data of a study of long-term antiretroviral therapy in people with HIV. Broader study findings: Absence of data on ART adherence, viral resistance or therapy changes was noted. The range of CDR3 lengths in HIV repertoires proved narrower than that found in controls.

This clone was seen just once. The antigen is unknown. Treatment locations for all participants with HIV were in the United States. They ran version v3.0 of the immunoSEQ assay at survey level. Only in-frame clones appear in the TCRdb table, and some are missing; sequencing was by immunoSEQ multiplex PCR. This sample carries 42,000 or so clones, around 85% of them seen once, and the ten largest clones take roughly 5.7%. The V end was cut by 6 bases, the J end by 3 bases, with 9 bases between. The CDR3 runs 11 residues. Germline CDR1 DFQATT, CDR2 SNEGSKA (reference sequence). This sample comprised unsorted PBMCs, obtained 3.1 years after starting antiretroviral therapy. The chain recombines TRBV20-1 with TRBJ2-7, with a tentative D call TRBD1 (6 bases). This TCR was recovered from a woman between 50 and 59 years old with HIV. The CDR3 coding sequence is TGCAGTGCCCCACAGGGCTACGAGCAGTACTTC. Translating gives CSAPQGYEQYF.